This record concerns one T cell receptor beta chain sequence. The antigen is not known. Prepared TCR beta cDNA libraries contained unique molecular identifiers. Using its own MiXCR run on the PCR reads, TCRdb lists one record per CDR3 protein. The sample has hundreds of thousands of distinct CDR3 sequences, 59% seen once. The data were obtained in a study of post-analysis software for immune sequencing data. J lost 3 bases, V lost 10 bases, and 5 bases had no gene match. Germline CDR1 is SNHLY and CDR2 is FYNNEI. The CDR3 length is 12 residues. Notes on the study in general: Five TRBV segments, including TRBV5-6, TRBV5-1 and TRBV20-1, were more frequent in patients than controls.

The material sequenced was blood. V gene TRBV2 combines with J gene TRBJ2-5; 7 positions match TRBD1. The TCR was taken from a girl aged 2 to 10 with multiple sclerosis. The CDR3 loop is CATTGTEETQYF. The DNA of the CDR3 is TGTGCCACGACCGGGACAGAAGAGACCCAGTACTTC.